This T cell receptor beta chain was recovered during a study of blood T cell repertoires in COVID-19 (dated by TCRdb to the early 2020s). Context from the whole study: ImmuneRACE Cohort 3 recovered participants were defined by two consecutive negative NP/OP PCR tests, healthcare professional clearance, or symptom resolution. Subjects who had been exposed to COVID-19, were actively infected with it, or had recovered from it provided the deeply sampled blood TCRbeta repertoires that made up the dataset. A freely available public database, intended as a resource for researchers studying the immune response to SARS-CoV-2, is where the repertoires were released. HLA class I and class II types, where available, came from metadata supplied by the sample provider rather than from assay-based typing. The material from the prospective study consisted of cDNA or gDNA derived from T cells, B-cell-depleted T cells, or PBMCs. Samples came from the ongoing ImmuneRACE study (first 160 participants) plus 1,254 subjects from 6 global collaborators. Samples covering the acute and convalescent phases of COVID-19 were provided by collaborators in the United States, Italy and Spain. A de-identified subject ID, COVID-19 status, age in years and sex were almost always included in the sample metadata. The investigation overall reported the following: The amount of clinical and demographic metadata varied by source and participant and was provided uncurated.

In the prospective study, participants were about 18 to 95 years old, resided in 24 geographic areas of the United States, and were enrolled through a virtual design. In the prospective study, participants were assigned to cohorts based on the clinical history participants reported in a screening survey and a study questionnaire. In the prospective study, mobile phlebotomists collected whole blood, serum and a nasopharyngeal or oropharyngeal swab from each participant. Over a roughly two-month period, participants in the prospective study had the option of providing additional blood draws and questionnaires. Before DNA extraction, prospective study blood samples were shipped either frozen or at room temperature. TCRbeta CDR3 regions were amplified from genomic DNA by means of the immunoSEQ Assay, a bias-controlled multiplex PCR. Per the authors' processing: The number of nucleated cells in each sample was estimated from the amplification of reference gene primers within the assay. To quantify the absolute abundance of each unique TCRbeta CDR3 rearrangement, sequence reads were collapsed and filtered. For each sample, productive Simpson clonality was calculated by taking the square root of Simpson's diversity index across productive rearrangements. TCRdb retrieved this table from immuneACCESS and kept in-frame rearrangements only. Not all clones are present; in checked studies, unresolved V genes account for under half, and no reason is known for the remainder. Clone size and the V and J calls come from that table; the DNA yielded D and trimming. Counted in this sample were some 200,000 clones; about 86% of them appeared once. Of the sample, approximately 3% is held by the ten largest clones.

As regards this clone: This receptor's antigen is unknown. No per-base quality is available; no much larger clone lies one base away.

The receptor comes from a woman aged 50 to 60 in a cohort exposed to, infected with or recovered from COVID-19 (not recorded which). Sequenced: PBMCs or T cells enriched from blood (not recorded which).

The CDR3 has the sequence CASSPGSGPLHF. In nucleotides, the sequence is TGTGCCAGCAGTCCAGGGTCGGGTCCCCTCCACTTT. The rearranged chain carries TRBV7-3 and TRBJ1-6; possibly the D gene is TRBD1, per 5 matching bases. The CDR3 measures 12 amino acids from cysteine to phenylalanine. CDR3 DNA is the only sequence kept; it has 36 bases, read in frame from the first base. Trimming takes 6 bases from V and 13 bases from J, and the germline ends sit 13 bases apart. CDR1 SGHTA and CDR2 FQGTGA were looked up in the germline V gene.